This entry concerns a single TCR beta chain. What it binds is unknown. The CDR3 is made up of 16 amino acids. Germline lookup yields CDR1 GTSNPN and CDR2 SVGIG (reference sequence). V gave up 4 bases and J gave up 5 bases; unmatched junction bases: 12. TCRdb keeps only in-frame clones here, not all; method: immunoSEQ multiplex PCR. The sample records about 1,500,000 clones, around 97% being singletons. This specimen comes from a study of shared clonotypes between healthy human individuals. Study outcomes and limitations: The four-donor shared clonotypes exceeded non-shared clonotypes in generation probability, with non-shared ones scoring lower.

The chain employs TRBV30 and TRBJ2-7; 12 nucleotides line up with TRBD2. Sequenced material: naive CD4+ T cells sorted from blood. Subset here: CD45RA+ positively selected. This TCR was sampled from a man younger than 45 in good health. The CDR3 protein is CAWTSGRAFTPHEQYF. The CDR3 DNA reads TGTGCCTGGACTAGCGGGAGGGCTTTTACCCCCCACGAGCAGTACTTC.